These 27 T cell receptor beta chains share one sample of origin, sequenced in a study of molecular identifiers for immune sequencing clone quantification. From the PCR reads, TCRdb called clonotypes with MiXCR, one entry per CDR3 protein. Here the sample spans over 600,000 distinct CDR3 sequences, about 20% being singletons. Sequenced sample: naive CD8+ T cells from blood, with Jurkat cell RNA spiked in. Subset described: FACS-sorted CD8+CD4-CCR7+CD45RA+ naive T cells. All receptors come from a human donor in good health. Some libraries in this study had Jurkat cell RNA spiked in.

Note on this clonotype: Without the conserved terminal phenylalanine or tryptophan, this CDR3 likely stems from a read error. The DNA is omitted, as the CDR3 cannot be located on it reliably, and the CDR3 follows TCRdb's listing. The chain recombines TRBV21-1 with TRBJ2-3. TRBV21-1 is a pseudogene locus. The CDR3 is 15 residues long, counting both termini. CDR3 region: CASSKVRALTDTQYL.

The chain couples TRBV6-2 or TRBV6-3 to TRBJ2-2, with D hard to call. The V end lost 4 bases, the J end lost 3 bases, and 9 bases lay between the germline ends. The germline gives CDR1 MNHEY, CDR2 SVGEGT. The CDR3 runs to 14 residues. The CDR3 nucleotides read TGTGCCAGCAGTTTCCCGGACGACACCGGGGAGCTGTTTTTT. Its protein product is CASSFPDDTGELFF.

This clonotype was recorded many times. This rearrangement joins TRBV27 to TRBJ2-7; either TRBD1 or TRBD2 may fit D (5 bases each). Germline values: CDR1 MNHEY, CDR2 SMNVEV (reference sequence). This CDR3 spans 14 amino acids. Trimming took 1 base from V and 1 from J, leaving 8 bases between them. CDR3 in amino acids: CASSLWDGSYEQYF. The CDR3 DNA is TGTGCCAGCAGTTTATGGGACGGGTCCTACGAGCAGTACTTC.

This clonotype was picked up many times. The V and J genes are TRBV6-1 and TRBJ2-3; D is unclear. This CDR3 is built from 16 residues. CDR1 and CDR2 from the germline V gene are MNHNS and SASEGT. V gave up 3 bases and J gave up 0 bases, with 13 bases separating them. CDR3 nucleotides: TGTGCCAGCAGTGATCGACCAATACCTAGCACAGATACGCAGTATTTT. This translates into CASSDRPIPSTDTQYF.

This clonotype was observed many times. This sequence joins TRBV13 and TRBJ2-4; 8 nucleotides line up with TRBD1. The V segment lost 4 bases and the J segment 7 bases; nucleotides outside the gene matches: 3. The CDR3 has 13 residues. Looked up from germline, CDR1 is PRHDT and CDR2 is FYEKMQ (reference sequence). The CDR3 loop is CASSSGGRNIQYF. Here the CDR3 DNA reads TGTGCCAGCAGCTCAGGGGGCAGGAACATTCAGTACTTC.

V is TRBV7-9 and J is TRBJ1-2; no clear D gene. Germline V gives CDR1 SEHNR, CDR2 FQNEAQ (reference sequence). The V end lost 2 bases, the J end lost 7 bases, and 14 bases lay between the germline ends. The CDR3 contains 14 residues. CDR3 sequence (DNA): TGTGCCAGCAGCTTATACTCCACCCCAGGTGGCTACACCTTC. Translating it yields CASSLYSTPGGYTF.

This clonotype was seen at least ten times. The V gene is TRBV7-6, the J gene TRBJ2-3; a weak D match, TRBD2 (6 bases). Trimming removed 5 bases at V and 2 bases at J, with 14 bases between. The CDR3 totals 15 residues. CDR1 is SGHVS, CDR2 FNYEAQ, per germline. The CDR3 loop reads CASSKGLKNTDTQYF. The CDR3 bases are TGTGCCAGCAGCAAAGGACTAAAAAACACAGATACGCAGTATTTT.

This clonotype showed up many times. DNA for the CDR3: TGCAGTGGGGCTAGCTCGGATACGCAGTATTTT. Translating gives CSGASSDTQYF. The gene calls are TRBV20-1 and TRBJ2-3; a possible D gene is TRBD2 (5 bases). V lost 7 bases and J lost 6, with 11 bases in between. This CDR3 comprises 11 residues. Germline assignment: CDR1 DFQATT and CDR2 SNEGSKA (reference sequence).

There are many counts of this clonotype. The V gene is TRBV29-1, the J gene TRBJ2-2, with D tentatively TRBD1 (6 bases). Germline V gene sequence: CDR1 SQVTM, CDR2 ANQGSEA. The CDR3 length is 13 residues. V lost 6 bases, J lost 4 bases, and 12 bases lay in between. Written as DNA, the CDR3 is TGCAGCGTCGACCCAGGGGCCACCGGGGAGCTGTTTTTT. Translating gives CSVDPGATGELFF.

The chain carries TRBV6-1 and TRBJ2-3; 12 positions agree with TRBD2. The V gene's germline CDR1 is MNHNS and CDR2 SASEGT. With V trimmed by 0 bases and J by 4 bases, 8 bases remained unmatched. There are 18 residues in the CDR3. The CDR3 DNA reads TGTGCCAGCAGTGAAGCGATATCTAGCGGGGGGGCGTCAGATACGCAGTATTTT. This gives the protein CASSEAISSGGASDTQYF.

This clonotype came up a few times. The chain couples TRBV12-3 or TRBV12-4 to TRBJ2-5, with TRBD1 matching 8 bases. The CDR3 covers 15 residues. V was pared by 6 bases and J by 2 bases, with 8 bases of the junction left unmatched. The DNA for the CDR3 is TGTGCCAGCAGATCCGGGACAGGTCGTCAAGAGACCCAGTACTTC. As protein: CASRSGTGRQETQYF.

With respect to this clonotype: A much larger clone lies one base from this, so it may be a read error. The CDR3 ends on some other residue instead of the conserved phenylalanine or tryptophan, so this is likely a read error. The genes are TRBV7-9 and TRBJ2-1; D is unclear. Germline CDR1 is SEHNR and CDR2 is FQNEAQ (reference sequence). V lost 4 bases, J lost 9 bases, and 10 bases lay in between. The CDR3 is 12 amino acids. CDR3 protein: CASSSSWSEQFS. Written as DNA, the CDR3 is TGTGCCAGCAGCTCGAGTTGGTCTGAGCAGTTCTCC.

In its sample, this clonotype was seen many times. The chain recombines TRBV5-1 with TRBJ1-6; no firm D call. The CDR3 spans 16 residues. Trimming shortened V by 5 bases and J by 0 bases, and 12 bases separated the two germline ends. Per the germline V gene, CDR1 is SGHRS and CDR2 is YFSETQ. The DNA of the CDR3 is TGCGCCAGCAGTGACTTGTCCTCCTCCTATAATTCACCCCTCCACTTT. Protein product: CASSDLSSSYNSPLHF.

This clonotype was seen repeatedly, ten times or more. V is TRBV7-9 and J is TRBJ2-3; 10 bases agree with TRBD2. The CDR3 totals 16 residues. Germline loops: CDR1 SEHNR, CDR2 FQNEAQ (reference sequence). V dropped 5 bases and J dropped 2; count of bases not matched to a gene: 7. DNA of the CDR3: TGTGCCAGCAGCACCTGGACTAGCGGTTCCACAGATACGCAGTATTTT. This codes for CASSTWTSGSTDTQYF. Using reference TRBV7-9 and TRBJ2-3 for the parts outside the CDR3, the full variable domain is DTGVSQNPRHKITKRGQNVTFRCDPISEHNRLYWYRQTLGQGPEFLTYFQNEAQLEKSRLLSDRFSAERPKGSFSTLEIQRTEQGDSAMYLCASSTWTSGSTDTQYFGPGTRLTVL.

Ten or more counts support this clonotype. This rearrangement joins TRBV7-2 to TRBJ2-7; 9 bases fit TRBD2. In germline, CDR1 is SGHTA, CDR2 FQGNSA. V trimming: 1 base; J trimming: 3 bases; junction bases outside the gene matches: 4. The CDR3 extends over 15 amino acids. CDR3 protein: CASSLDPSGVYEQYF. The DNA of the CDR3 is TGTGCCAGCAGCTTAGATCCTAGCGGGGTCTACGAGCAGTACTTC.

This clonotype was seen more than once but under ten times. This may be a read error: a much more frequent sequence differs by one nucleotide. CDR3 residues: CASSLAGKETQYF. CDR3 sequence (DNA): TGTGCCAGCAGCTTAGCAGGGAAAGAGACCCAGTACTTC. This chain connects TRBV7-9 to TRBJ2-5, with unresolved D. Between the trimmed V and J ends, which lost 0 bases and 3 bases, there was a span of 5 bases. Germline CDR1 SEHNR, CDR2 FQNEAQ (reference sequence). This CDR3 is 13 amino acids long.

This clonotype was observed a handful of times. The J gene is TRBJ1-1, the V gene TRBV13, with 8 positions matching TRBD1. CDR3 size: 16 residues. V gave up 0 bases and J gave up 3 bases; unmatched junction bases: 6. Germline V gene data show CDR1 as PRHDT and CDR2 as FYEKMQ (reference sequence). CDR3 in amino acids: CASSLGQGGRYTEAFF. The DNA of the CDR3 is TGTGCCAGCAGCTTAGGACAGGGGGGTAGGTACACTGAAGCTTTCTTT.

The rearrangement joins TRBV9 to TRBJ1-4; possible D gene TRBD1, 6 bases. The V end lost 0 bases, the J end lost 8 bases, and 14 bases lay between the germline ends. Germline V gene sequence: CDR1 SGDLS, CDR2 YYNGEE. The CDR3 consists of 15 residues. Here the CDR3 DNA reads TGTGCCAGCAGCGTAGCTCCAGGGGAGAGGGAAAAACTGTTTTTT. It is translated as CASSVAPGEREKLFF.

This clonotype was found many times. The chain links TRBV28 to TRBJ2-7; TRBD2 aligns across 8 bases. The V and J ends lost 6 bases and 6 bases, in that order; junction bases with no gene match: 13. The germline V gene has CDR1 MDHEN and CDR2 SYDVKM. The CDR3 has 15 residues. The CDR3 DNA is TGTGCCAGCAGCCGGCCGGGACTAGAGCGGGGCGAGCAGTACTTC. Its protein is CASSRPGLERGEQYF.

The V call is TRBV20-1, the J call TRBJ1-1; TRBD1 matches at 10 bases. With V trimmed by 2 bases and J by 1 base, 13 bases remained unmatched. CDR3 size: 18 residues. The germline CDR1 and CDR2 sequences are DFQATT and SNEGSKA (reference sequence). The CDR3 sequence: CSARLTGTGEFGNTEAFF. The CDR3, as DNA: TGCAGTGCTAGATTAACCGGGACAGGGGAATTTGGGAACACTGAAGCTTTCTTT.

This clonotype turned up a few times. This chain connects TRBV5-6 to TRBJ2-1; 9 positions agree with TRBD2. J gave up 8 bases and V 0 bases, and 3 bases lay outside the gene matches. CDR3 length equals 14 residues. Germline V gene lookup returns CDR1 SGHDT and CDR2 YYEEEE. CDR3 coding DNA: TGTGCCAGCAGCTTGGAAATAGCGGGAGATGAGCAGTTCTTC. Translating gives CASSLEIAGDEQFF.

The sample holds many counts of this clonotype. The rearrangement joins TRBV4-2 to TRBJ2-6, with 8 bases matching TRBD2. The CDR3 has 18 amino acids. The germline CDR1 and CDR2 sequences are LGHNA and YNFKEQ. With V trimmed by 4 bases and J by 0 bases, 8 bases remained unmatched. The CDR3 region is CASSLLPGGPSGANVLTF. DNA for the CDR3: TGTGCCAGCAGCCTCCTCCCGGGAGGGCCCTCTGGGGCCAACGTCCTGACTTTC.

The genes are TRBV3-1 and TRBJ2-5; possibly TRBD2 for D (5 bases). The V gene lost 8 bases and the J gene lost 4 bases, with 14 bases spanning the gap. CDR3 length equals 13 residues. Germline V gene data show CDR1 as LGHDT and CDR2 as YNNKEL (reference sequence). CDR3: CASLAYPRETQYF. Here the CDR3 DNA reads TGTGCCAGCTTAGCGTACCCACGAGAGACCCAGTACTTC.

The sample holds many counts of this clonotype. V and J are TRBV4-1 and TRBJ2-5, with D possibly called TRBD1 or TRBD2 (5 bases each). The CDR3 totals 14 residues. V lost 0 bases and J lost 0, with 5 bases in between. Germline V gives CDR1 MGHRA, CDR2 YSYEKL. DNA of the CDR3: TGCGCCAGCAGCCAAGAGGGGGACCAAGAGACCCAGTACTTC. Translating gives CASSQEGDQETQYF.

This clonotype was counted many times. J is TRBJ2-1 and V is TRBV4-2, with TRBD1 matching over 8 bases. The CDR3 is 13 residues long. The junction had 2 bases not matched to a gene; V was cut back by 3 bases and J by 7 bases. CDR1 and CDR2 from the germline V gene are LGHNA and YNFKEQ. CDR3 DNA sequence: TGTGCCAGCAGCCAGTACAGGGGGAATGAGCAGTTCTTC. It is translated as CASSQYRGNEQFF.

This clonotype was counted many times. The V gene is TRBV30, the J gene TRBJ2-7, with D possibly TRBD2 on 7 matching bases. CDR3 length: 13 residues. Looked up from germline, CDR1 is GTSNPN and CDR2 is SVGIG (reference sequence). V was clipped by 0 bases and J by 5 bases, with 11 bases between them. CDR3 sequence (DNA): TGTGCCTGGAGTGTAGGGGGGGCCCACGAGCAGTACTTC. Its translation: CAWSVGGAHEQYF.

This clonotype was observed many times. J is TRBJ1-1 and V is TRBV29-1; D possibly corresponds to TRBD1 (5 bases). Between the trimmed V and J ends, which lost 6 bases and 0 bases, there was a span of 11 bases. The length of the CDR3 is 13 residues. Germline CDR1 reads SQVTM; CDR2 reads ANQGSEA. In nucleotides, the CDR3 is TGCAGCGTAATCGACAGCATGAACACTGAAGCTTTCTTT. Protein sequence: CSVIDSMNTEAFF.